This is a list of T cell receptor beta chains from one sample in a study of blood T cell repertoires in COVID-19. Here immunoSEQ multiplex PCR was the method, and the copy in TCRdb shows in-frame clones only, minus some. Of roughly 200,000 clones in the sample, roughly nine tenths were seen once. The sequencing sample was made of PBMCs or T cells enriched from blood (not recorded which). The receptors come from a woman in her fifties or sixties in a cohort exposed to, infected with or recovered from COVID-19 (not recorded which). Each CDR3 is given with its conserved first and last residue. D genes are given only for firm matches. Size values are once, few and many counts, or a class for expanded clones, and some rows have none.

size,D,J,V,DNA,CDR3
once,-,TRBJ1-1,TRBV5-1,TGCGCCAGCAGCTTGATCGGGGGGGACACTGAAGCTTTCTTT,CASSLIGGDTEAFF
-,-,TRBJ1-5,TRBV4-2,TGTGCCAGCAGCCCACACCGACAGGCTGGAAATCAGCCCCAGCATTTT,CASSPHRQAGNQPQHF
-,TRBD1,TRBJ1-4,TRBV11-2,TGTGCCAGCAGCTCCAGGACAGGGAGCGAAAAACTGTTTTTT,CASSSRTGSEKLFF
-,-,TRBJ1-2,TRBV18,TGTGCCAGTTCCCCGGAGCTGAGCTATGGCTACACCTTC,CASSPELSYGYTF
-,-,TRBJ2-1,TRBV7-6,TGTGCCAGCAGCTCGACAGGCAGAGGCAATGAGCAGTTCTTC,CASSSTGRGNEQFF
-,-,TRBJ1-1,TRBV6-2/TRBV6-3,TGTGCCAGCAGTTACCCTAGGAGGAACACTGAAGCTTTCTTT,CASSYPRRNTEAFF
-,TRBD1,TRBJ1-3,TRBV7-2,TGTGCCAGCAGCTTAAGGACAGGGGGTTCTGGAAACACCATATATTTT,CASSLRTGGSGNTIYF
-,-,TRBJ1-4,TRBV9,TGTGCCAGCAGCGCGGGACTAATCGACGAAAAACTGTTTTTT,CASSAGLIDEKLFF
-,-,TRBJ1-4,TRBV7-8,TGTGCCAGCAGCTTAAATGGCGGGAGTGCAACTAATGAAAAACTGTTTTTT,CASSLNGGSATNEKLFF
-,TRBD1,TRBJ2-1,TRBV30,TGTGCCTCGGGACAGGGGTTTAACAATGAGCAGTTCTTC,CASGQGFNNEQFF
few,-,TRBJ1-1,TRBV3-1/TRBV3-2,TGTGCCAGCAGCCAGCTAACAGGGAGAGCTTTCTTT,CASSQLTGRAFF
-,-,TRBJ2-6,TRBV9,TGTGCCAGCAGCGTAGGGGCCCAAGCTGGGGCCAACGTCCTGACTTTC,CASSVGAQAGANVLTF
once,TRBD1,TRBJ1-5,TRBV19,TGTGCCAGTAGGGGGACAGGGGGCGCGGGGCAGCCCCAGCATTTT,CASRGTGGAGQPQHF
once,-,TRBJ1-2,TRBV6-5,TGTGCCAGCAGTACCCGGGCAGGGCAATATGGCTACACCTTC,CASSTRAGQYGYTF
once,-,TRBJ2-2,TRBV2,TGTGCCAGCAGTGAATTTCTCGAGTACACCGGGGAGCTGTTTTTT,CASSEFLEYTGELFF
-,TRBD1,TRBJ2-5,TRBV24-1,TGTGCCACCAGTGATTTTAGACAGGGGTCAAGGGAGACCCAGTACTTC,CATSDFRQGSRETQYF
-,-,TRBJ2-1,TRBV7-9,TGTGCCAGCAGCTCGGAAACTAGTTACTACAATGAGCAGTTCTTC,CASSSETSYYNEQFF
-,-,TRBJ1-1,TRBV19,TGTGCCAGTAGTGCACAGGGTGGGAACACTGAAGCTTTCTTT,CASSAQGGNTEAFF
-,-,TRBJ1-1,TRBV29-1,TGCAGCGTAGAAACAGGGATTGAAGCTTTCTTT,CSVETGIEAFF
-,-,TRBJ2-5,TRBV5-1,TGCGCCAGCAGCTTGGATGCCGCGTCCCAGTACTTC,CASSLDAASQYF
-,TRBD1,TRBJ1-2,TRBV27,TGTGCCAGCAGTCCGACAGGGGGAAGTGGCTACACCTTC,CASSPTGGSGYTF
-,-,TRBJ2-1,TRBV2,TGTGCCAGCAGTACCAGGGGGGATGAGCAGTTCTTC,CASSTRGDEQFF
-,-,TRBJ2-3,TRBV5-6,TGTGCCAGCAGCCCCGCGCGCAGGGGCCGAACTTTTAGCACAGATACGCAGTATTTT,CASSPARRGRTFSTDTQYF
-,TRBD1,TRBJ2-7,TRBV7-2,TGTGCCAGCAGGTCCACAGGGGAACCCGAGCAGTACTTC,CASRSTGEPEQYF
-,TRBD1,TRBJ2-5,TRBV27,TGTGCCAGCAGTCCGGGGACAGGGGGTAGAGAGACCCAGTACTTC,CASSPGTGGRETQYF
once,TRBD1,TRBJ1-4,TRBV5-1,TGCGCCAGCAGCAGAGGGACAGAGAATGAAAAACTGTTTTTT,CASSRGTENEKLFF
-,TRBD1,TRBJ1-5,TRBV7-2,TGTGCCAGCAGTATATCGACAGGGAACGGTCAGCCCCAGCATTTT,CASSISTGNGQPQHF
-,TRBD2,TRBJ2-3,TRBV24-1,TGTGCCACCAGTGATAGAGCGGGGGAGCACACAGATACGCAGTATTTT,CATSDRAGEHTDTQYF
-,-,TRBJ2-2,TRBV24-1,TGTGCCACCAGTGATCCAAGCCCCCAGGGATTGACCACCGGGGAGCTGTTTTTT,CATSDPSPQGLTTGELFF
-,-,TRBJ1-6,TRBV2,TGTGCCAGCAGTCGGGGTTCTGGTTCACCCCTCCACTTT,CASSRGSGSPLHF
-,-,TRBJ1-6,TRBV11-2,TGTGCCAGCAGAGAGCCCCTCAATTCACCCCTCCACTTT,CASREPLNSPLHF